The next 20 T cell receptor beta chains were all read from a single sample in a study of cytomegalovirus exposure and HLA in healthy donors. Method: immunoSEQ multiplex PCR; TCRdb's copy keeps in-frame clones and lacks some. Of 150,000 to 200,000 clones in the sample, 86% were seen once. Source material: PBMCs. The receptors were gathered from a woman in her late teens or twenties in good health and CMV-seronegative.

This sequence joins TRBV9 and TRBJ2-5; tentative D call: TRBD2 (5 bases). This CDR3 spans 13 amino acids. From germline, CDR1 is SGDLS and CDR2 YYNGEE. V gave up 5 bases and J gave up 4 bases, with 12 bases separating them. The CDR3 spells CASREKGVETQYF. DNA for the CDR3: TGTGCCAGCAGAGAAAAGGGAGTAGAGACCCAGTACTTC. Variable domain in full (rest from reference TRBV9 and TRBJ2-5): DSGVTQTPKHLITATGQRVTLRCSPRSGDLSVYWYQQSLDQGLQFLIQYYNGEERAKGNILERFSAQQFPDLHSELNLSSLELGDSALYFCASREKGVETQYFGPGTRLLVL.

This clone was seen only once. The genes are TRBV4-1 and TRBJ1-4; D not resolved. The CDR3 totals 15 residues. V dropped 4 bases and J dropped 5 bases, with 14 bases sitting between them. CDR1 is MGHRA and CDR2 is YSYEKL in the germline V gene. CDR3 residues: CASSPQQVTNEKLFF. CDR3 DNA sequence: TGCGCCAGCAGCCCTCAGCAGGTGACAAATGAAAAACTGTTTTTT.

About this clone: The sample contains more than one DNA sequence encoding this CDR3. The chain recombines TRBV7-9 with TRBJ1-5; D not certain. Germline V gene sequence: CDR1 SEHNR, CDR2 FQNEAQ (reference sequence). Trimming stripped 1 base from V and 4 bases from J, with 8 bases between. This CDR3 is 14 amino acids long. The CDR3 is CASSLGSGNQPQHF. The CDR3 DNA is TGTGCCAGCAGCTTAGGGAGTGGGAATCAGCCCCAGCATTTT.

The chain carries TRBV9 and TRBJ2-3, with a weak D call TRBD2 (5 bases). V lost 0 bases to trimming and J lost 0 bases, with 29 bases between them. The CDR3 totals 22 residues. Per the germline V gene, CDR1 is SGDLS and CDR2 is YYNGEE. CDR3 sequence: CASSVDLRTLTSRTLSTDTQYF. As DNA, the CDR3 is TGTGCCAGCAGCGTAGATTTAAGGACCCTCACTTCTAGGACTTTGAGCACAGATACGCAGTATTTT.

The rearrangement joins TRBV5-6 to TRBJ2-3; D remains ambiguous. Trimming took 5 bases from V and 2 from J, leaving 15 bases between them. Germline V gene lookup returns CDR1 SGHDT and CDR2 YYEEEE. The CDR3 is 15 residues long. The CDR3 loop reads CASRAEDPFTDTQYF. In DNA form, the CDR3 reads TGTGCCAGCAGAGCTGAGGATCCTTTCACAGATACGCAGTATTTT.

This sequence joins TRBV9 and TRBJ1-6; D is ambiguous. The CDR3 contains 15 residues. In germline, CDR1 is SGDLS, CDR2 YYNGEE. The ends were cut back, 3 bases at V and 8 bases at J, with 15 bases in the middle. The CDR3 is CASSEYRAGDSPLHF. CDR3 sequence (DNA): TGTGCCAGCAGCGAATACCGGGCCGGGGATTCACCCCTCCACTTT.

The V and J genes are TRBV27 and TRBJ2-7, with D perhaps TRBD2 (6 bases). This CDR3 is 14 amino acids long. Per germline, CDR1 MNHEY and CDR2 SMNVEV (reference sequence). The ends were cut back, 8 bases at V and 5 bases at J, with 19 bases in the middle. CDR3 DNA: TGTGCCAGCTATTCTAGCGCCCCAAGGAACGAGCAGTACTTC. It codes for CASYSSAPRNEQYF.

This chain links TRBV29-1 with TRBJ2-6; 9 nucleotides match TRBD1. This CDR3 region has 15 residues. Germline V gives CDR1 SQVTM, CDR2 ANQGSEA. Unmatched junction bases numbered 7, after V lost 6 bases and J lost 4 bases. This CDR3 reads CSVTQGARGANVLTF. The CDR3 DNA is TGCAGCGTAACACAGGGGGCGCGAGGGGCCAACGTCCTGACTTTC.

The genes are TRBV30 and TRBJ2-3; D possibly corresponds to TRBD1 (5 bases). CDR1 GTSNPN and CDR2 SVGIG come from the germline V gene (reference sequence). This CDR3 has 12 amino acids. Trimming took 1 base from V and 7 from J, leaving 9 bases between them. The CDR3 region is CAWSENRYTQYF. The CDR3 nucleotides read TGTGCCTGGAGTGAAAACAGGTATACGCAGTATTTT.

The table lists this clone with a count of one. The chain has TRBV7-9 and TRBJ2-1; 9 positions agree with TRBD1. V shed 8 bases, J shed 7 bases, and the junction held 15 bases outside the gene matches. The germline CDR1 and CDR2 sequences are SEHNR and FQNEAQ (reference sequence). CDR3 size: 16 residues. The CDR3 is CASGIAGTGYVNEQFF. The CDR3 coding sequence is TGTGCCAGCGGAATAGCCGGGACAGGGTATGTGAATGAGCAGTTCTTC.

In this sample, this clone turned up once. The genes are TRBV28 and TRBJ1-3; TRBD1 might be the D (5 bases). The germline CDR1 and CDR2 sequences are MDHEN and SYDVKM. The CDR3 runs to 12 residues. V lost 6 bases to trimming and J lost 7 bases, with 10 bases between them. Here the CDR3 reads CASSTRGNTIYF. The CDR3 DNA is TGTGCCAGCAGCACCCGGGGGAACACCATATATTTT.

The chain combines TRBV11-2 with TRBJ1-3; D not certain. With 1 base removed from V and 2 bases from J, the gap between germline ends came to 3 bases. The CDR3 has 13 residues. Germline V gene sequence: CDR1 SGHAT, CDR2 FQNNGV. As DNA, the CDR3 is TGTGCCAGCAGCTTAGGCGCTGGAAACACCATATATTTT. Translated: CASSLGAGNTIYF.

The CDR3 is CASSLGTGPNSPLHF. The DNA for the CDR3 is TGCGCCAGCAGTCTTGGGACAGGGCCTAATTCACCCCTCCACTTT. The chain recombines TRBV5-1 with TRBJ1-6; 9 nucleotides agree with TRBD1. V was pared by 5 bases and J by 6 bases, with 6 bases of the junction left unmatched. The CDR3 spans 15 residues. The germline gives CDR1 SGHRS, CDR2 YFSETQ. The entire variable domain, with the rest obtained from reference TRBV5-1 and TRBJ1-6, is as follows: KAGVTQTPRYLIKTRGQQVTLSCSPISGHRSVSWYQQTPGQGLQFLFEYFSETQRNKGNFPGRFSGRQFSNSRSEMNVSTLELGDSALYLCASSLGTGPNSPLHFGNGTRLTVT.

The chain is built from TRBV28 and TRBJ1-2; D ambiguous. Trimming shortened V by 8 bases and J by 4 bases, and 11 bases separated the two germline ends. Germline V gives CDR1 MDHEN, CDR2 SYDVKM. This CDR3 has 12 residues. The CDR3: CASLQRPYGYTF. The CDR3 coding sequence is TGTGCCAGCCTACAGAGACCCTATGGCTACACCTTC.

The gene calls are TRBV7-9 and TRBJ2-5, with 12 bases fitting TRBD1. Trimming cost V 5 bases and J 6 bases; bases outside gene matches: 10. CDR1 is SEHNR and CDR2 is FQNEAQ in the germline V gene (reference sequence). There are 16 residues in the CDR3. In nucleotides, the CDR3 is TGTGCCAGCAGCCTTGCGGGACAGGGGGCGCTTCAGACCCAGTACTTC. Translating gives CASSLAGQGALQTQYF.

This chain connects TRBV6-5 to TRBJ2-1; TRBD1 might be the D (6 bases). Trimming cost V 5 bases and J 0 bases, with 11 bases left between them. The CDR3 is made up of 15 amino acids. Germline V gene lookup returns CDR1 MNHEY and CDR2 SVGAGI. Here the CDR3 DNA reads TGTGCCAGCAGTCCTACGGACAGCTCCTACAATGAGCAGTTCTTC. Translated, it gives CASSPTDSSYNEQFF.

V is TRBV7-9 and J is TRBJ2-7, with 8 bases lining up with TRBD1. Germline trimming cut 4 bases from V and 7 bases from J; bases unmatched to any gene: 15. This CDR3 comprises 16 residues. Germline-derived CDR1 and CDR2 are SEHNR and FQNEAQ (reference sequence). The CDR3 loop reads CASSSLGGQVAREQYF. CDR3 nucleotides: TGTGCCAGCAGCTCCCTGGGGGGACAGGTGGCGAGGGAGCAGTACTTC.

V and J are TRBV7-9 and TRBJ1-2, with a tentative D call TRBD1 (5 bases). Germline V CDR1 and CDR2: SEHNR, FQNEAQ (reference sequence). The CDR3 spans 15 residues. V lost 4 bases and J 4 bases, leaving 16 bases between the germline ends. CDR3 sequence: CASSSPGWRGYGYTF. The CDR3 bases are TGTGCCAGCAGCTCCCCCGGGTGGAGGGGCTATGGCTACACCTTC.

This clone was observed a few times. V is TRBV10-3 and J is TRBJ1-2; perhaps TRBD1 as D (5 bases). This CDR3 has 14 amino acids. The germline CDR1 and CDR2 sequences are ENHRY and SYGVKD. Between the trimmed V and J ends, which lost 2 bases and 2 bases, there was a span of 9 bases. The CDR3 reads CAISEDGGNYGYTF. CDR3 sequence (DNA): TGTGCCATCAGTGAGGACGGGGGAAACTATGGCTACACCTTC.

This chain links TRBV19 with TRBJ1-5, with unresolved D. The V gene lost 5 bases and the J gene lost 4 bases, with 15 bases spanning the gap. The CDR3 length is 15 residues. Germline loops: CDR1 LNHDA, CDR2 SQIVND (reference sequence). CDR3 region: CASSEIIWANQPQHF. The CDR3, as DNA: TGTGCCAGTAGTGAGATCATATGGGCGAATCAGCCCCAGCATTTT.